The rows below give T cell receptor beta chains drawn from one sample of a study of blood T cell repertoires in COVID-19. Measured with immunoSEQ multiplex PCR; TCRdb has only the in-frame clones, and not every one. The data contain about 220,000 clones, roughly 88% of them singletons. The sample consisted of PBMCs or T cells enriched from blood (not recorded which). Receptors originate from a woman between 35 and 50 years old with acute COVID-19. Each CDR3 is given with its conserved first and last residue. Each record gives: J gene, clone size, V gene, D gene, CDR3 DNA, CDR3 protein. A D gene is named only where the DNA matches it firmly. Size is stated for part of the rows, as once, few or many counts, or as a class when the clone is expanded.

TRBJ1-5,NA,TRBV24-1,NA,TGTGCCACCAGTGAGCAGGGGCAGAATCAGCCCCAGCATTTT,CATSEQGQNQPQHF
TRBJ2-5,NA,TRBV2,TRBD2,TGTGCCAGCAGTGAAGTATTGCGGGGGTACAAAGAGACCCAGTACTTC,CASSEVLRGYKETQYF
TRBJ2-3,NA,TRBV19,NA,TGTGCCAGTAGTCGGGGACACACAGATACGCAGTATTTT,CASSRGHTDTQYF
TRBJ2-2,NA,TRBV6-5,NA,TGTGCCAGCAGTTACTCCGGGGTCACCGGGGAGCTGTTTTTT,CASSYSGVTGELFF
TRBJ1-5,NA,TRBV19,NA,TGTGCCAGTAGTTTACCTTCAGGTTACAATCAGCCCCAGCATTTT,CASSLPSGYNQPQHF
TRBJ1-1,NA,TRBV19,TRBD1,TGTGCCAGTGGGCGGGACAGGGGAGCTGAAGCTTTCTTT,CASGRDRGAEAFF
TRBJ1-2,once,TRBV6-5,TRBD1,TGTGCCAGCAGCGTTCGGGACAGGGAGGGGTATGGCTACACCTTC,CASSVRDREGYGYTF
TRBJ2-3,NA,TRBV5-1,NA,TGCGCCAGCAGGGGGGGTCCTAGCACAGATACGCAGTATTTT,CASRGGPSTDTQYF
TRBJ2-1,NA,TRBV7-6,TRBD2,TGTGCCAGCAGCCTGACTAGCGGGGGGTCTCGTGAGCAGTTCTTC,CASSLTSGGSREQFF
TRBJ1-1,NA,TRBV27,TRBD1,TGTGCCAGCAGTTTGCTCCGGGACAGGGGGACTGAAGCTTTCTTT,CASSLLRDRGTEAFF
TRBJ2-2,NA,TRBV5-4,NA,TGTGCCAGCAGCTTGGAACTAGCTTGGGCCGGGGAGCTGTTTTTT,CASSLELAWAGELFF
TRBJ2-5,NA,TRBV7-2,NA,TGTGCCAGCAGTTCTCCGAGTCGGGGGTGGGAGACCCAGTACTTC,CASSSPSRGWETQYF
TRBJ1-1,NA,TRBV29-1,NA,TGCAGCGCCCTACCCGTGAACACTGAAGCTTTCTTT,CSALPVNTEAFF
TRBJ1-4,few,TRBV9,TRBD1,TGTGCCAGCAGGCCGGGGACAGCAACTAATGAAAAACTGTTTTTT,CASRPGTATNEKLFF
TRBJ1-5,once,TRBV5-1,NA,TGCGCCAGCAGCCCCGAGGGCCTTAGCAATCAGCCCCAGCATTTT,CASSPEGLSNQPQHF
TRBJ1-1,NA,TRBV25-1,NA,TGTGCCAGCAGTGACCCCGGTGTCTTGAACACTGAAGCTTTCTTT,CASSDPGVLNTEAFF
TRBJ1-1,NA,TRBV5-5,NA,TGTGCCAGCAGCTTGAGCGGGGGGGACCAATACGAAGCTTTCTTT,CASSLSGGDQYEAFF
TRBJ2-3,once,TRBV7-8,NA,TGTGCCAGCAGCCTTTCCCCGCGAGGCACAGATACGCAGTATTTT,CASSLSPRGTDTQYF
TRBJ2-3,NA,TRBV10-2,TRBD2,TGCGCCAGCGGACTAGCGGGGGACACAGATACGCAGTATTTT,CASGLAGDTDTQYF
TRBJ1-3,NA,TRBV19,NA,TGTGCCACTGGGGACGGCGGGACTGGAAACACCATATATTTT,CATGDGGTGNTIYF
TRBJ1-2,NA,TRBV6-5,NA,TGTGCCAGCAGTTACTCTTCCGACTATGGCTACACCTTC,CASSYSSDYGYTF
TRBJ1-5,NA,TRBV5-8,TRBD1,TGTGCCAGCAGCTTTACAGGGGGAGGCCAGCCCCAGCATTTT,CASSFTGGGQPQHF
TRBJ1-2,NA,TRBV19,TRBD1,TGTGCCAGCGGGACAGGGGGACACTATGGCTACACCTTC,CASGTGGHYGYTF
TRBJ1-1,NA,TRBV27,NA,TGTGCCAGCAGGCAGGGTCGGACTGAAGCTTTCTTT,CASRQGRTEAFF
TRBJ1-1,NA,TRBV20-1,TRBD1,TGCAGTGCTAGTAGGGGACAGCAGCACACTGAAGCTTTCTTT,CSASRGQQHTEAFF
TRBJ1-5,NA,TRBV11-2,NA,TGTGCCAGCAGCTTAGAGGGAGGGGTGAATAATCAGCCCCAGCATTTT,CASSLEGGVNNQPQHF
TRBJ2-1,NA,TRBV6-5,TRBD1,TGTGCCAGCAGTTACGACAGGGGGAATGAGCAGTTCTTC,CASSYDRGNEQFF
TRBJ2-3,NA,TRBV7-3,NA,TGTGCCAGCAGCTCTCCGGGGACAGATACGCAGTATTTT,CASSSPGTDTQYF
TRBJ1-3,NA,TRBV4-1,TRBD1,TGCGCCAGCAGCCATCACGGGGGGACAGGGTACTCTGGAAACACCATATATTTT,CASSHHGGTGYSGNTIYF
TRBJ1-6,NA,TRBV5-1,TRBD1,TGCGCCAGCAGCTTGGGCCAGGGGGATTCACCCCTCCACTTT,CASSLGQGDSPLHF
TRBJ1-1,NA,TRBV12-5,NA,TGTGCTAGTGGTTTGGGTGGGAGGACTGAAGCTTTCTTT,CASGLGGRTEAFF
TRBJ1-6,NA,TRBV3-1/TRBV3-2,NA,TGTGCCAGCAGCCAGGGCCTTAATTCACCCCTCCACTTT,CASSQGLNSPLHF